Presented here are 11 T cell receptor beta chains from one specimen sequenced in a study of glioma-infiltrating T cells after dendritic cell vaccination. Assay: immunoSEQ multiplex PCR; the TCRdb copy retains only in-frame clones and omits some. The data contain 80,000 to 100,000 clones, about four fifths of them singletons. The material was blood, obtained before dendritic cell vaccination. Receptors were obtained from a human donor with glioblastoma.

The V call is TRBV4-2, the J call TRBJ2-7; 14 bases align to TRBD2. The CDR3 contains 16 residues. CDR1 is LGHNA and CDR2 is YNFKEQ in the germline V gene. The J segment lost 2 bases and the V segment lost 4 bases, leaving 4 bases of the junction unmatched. CDR3 nucleotides: TGTGCCAGCAGCCCACGGACTAGCGGGAGGACCTACGAGCAGTACTTC. Translated: CASSPRTSGRTYEQYF.

The rearrangement joins TRBV30 to TRBJ1-5; no firm D call. CDR1 is GTSNPN, CDR2 SVGIG, per germline (reference sequence). With 2 bases removed from V and 5 bases from J, the gap between germline ends came to 10 bases. This CDR3 spans 13 amino acids. In nucleotides, the CDR3 is TGTGCCTGGAGTCCGGGATTCGATCAGCCCCAGCATTTT. Its protein product is CAWSPGFDQPQHF.

V and J are TRBV29-1 and TRBJ2-5; a weak D match, TRBD2 (5 bases). The germline V gene has CDR1 SQVTM and CDR2 ANQGSEA. This CDR3 is 12 amino acids long. Trimming cost V 1 base and J 3 bases, with 6 bases left between them. CDR3 amino acids: CSVEAGKETQYF. CDR3 nucleotide sequence: TGCAGCGTTGAAGCCGGGAAAGAGACCCAGTACTTC.

This chain uses TRBV5-1 with TRBJ2-1; 13 nucleotides align to TRBD2. The CDR3 length is 14 residues. The J segment lost 9 bases and the V segment lost 5 bases, leaving 5 bases of the junction unmatched. Looked up from germline, CDR1 is SGHRS and CDR2 is YFSETQ. The DNA for the CDR3 is TGCGCCAGCAGAGGACTAGCGGGGGCAGGTGAGCAGTTCTTC. Translated: CASRGLAGAGEQFF.

There are a few counts of this clone. The chain has TRBV27 and TRBJ1-2; 8 bases fit TRBD1. V dropped 6 bases and J dropped 6; count of bases not matched to a gene: 9. The CDR3 is made up of 14 amino acids. CDR1 and CDR2 (germline): MNHEY, SMNVEV (reference sequence). Here the CDR3 reads CASSMDRATHGYTF. In DNA, the CDR3 is TGTGCCAGCAGCATGGACAGGGCGACGCATGGCTACACCTTC.

This clone came up a few times. The gene calls are TRBV12-5 and TRBJ1-5; 8 positions match TRBD1. The J segment lost 6 bases and the V segment lost 8 bases, leaving 15 bases of the junction unmatched. CDR3 length: 16 residues. The V gene's germline CDR1 is LGHNT and CDR2 FRNRAP. CDR3 sequence: CASTIWRQGIGQPQHF. For the CDR3, the DNA is TGTGCTAGTACGATTTGGAGACAGGGGATCGGTCAGCCCCAGCATTTT.

The chain links TRBV27 to TRBJ2-1; no firm D call. The CDR3 is 13 residues long. Trimming took 4 bases from V and 11 from J, leaving 15 bases between them. CDR1 and CDR2 (germline): MNHEY, SMNVEV (reference sequence). CDR3 residues: CASSSHTSPKQFF. CDR3 DNA: TGTGCCAGCAGTTCGCACACGTCACCAAAGCAGTTCTTC.

CDR3 sequence: CASGFGQTVYGYTF. The DNA for the CDR3 is TGTGCTAGTGGTTTTGGGCAGACAGTCTATGGCTACACCTTC. The chain joins TRBV12-5 to TRBJ1-2; TRBD1 is a possible D gene (5 bases). Trimming removed 3 bases at V and 4 bases at J, with 12 bases between. The germline CDR1 and CDR2 sequences are LGHNT and FRNRAP. The CDR3 covers 14 residues.

This clone has only a few counts. The genes are TRBV5-1 and TRBJ2-5; 8 nucleotides align to TRBD1. The J call may be mistaken, given a closer DNA end match to TRBJ2-7. The CDR3 consists of 14 residues. Per germline, CDR1 SGHRS and CDR2 YFSETQ. The CDR3 sequence: CASSLEQGAYEQYF. CDR3 coding DNA: TGCGCCAGCAGCTTGGAACAGGGGGCCTACGAGCAGTACTTC.

In its sample, this clone was seen a few times. This rearrangement joins TRBV9 to TRBJ2-5; 7 bases agree with TRBD2. Germline loops: CDR1 SGDLS, CDR2 YYNGEE. The CDR3 consists of 15 residues. Trimming cost V 0 bases and J 1 base; bases outside gene matches: 3. The CDR3 DNA follows: TGTGCCAGCAGCGTAGAAGCGGGGACCCAAGAGACCCAGTACTTC. It yields the protein CASSVEAGTQETQYF.

CDR3 residues: CASSGRDLGRLPQHF. The CDR3 coding sequence is TGTGCCAGCAGCGGGCGGGACTTGGGCCGATTACCCCAGCATTTT. The chain has TRBV7-2 and TRBJ1-5; D is possibly TRBD1 (5 bases). The CDR3 is made up of 15 amino acids. Germline values: CDR1 SGHTA, CDR2 FQGNSA. V shed 5 bases and J shed 10 bases, with 21 bases lying between them.